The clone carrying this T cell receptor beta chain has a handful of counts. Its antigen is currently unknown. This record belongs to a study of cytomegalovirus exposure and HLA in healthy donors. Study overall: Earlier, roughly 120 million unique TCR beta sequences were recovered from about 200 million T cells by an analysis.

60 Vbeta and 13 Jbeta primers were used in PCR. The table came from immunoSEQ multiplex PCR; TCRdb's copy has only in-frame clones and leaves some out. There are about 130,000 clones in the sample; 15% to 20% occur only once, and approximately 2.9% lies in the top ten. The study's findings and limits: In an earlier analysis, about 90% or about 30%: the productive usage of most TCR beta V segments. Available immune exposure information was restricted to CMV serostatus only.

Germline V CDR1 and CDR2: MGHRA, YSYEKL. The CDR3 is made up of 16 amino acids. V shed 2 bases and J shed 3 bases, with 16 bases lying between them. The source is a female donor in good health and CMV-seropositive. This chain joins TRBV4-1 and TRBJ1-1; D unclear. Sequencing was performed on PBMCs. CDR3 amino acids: CASSQLSASSDTEAFF. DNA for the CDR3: TGCGCCAGCAGCCAATTAAGCGCCTCATCGGACACTGAAGCTTTCTTT.